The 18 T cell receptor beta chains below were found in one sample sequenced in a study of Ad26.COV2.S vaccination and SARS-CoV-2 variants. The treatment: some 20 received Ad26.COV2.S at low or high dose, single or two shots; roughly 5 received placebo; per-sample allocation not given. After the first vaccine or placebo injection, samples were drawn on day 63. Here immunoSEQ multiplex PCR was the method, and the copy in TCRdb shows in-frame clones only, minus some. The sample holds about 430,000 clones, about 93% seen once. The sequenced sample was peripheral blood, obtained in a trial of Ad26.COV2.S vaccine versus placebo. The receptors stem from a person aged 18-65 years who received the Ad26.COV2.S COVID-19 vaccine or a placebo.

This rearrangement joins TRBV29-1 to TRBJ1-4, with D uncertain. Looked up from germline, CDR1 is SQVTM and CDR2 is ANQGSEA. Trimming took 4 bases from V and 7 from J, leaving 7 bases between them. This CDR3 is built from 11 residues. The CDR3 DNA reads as TGCAGCGTTGTTGGGTCTGAAAAACTGTTTTTT. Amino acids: CSVVGSEKLFF.

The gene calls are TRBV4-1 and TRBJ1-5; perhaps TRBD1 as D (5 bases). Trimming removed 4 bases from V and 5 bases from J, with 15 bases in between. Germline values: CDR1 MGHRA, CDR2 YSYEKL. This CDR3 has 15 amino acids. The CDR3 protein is CASSRFVGADQPQHF. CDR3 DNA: TGCGCCAGCAGCCGATTCGTAGGGGCGGATCAGCCCCAGCATTTT.

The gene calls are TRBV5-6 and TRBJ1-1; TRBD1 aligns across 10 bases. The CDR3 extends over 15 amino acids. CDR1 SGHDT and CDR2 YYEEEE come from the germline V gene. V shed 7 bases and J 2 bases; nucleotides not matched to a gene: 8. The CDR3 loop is CASGDRGPLNTEAFF. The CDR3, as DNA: TGTGCCAGCGGGGACAGGGGTCCCCTTAACACTGAAGCTTTCTTT.

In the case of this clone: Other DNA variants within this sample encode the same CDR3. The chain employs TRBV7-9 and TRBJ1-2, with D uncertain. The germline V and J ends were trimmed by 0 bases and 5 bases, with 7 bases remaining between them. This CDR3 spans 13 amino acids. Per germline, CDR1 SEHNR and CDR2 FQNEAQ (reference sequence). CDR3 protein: CASSLAGGYGYTF. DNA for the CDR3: TGTGCCAGCAGCTTAGCGGGAGGTTATGGCTACACCTTC.

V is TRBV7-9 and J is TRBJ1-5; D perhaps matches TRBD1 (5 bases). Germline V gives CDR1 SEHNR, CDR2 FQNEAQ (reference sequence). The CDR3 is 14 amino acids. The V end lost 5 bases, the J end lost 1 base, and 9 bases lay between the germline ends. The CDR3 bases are TGTGCCAGCAGCCCGGACACGAGCAATCAGCCCCAGCATTTT. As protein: CASSPDTSNQPQHF.

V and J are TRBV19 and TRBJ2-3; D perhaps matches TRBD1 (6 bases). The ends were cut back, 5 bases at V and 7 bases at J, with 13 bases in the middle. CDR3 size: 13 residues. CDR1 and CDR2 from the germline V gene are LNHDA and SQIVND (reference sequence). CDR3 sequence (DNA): TGTGCCAGTAGTGAACAGGGATCCCATACGCAGTATTTT. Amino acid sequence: CASSEQGSHTQYF.

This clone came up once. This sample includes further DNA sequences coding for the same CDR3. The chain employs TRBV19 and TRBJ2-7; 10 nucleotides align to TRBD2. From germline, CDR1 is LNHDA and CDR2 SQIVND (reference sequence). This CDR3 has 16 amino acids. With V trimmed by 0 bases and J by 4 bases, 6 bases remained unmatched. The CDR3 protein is CASSIDLASGRYEQYF. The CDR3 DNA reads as TGTGCCAGTAGTATAGATCTTGCTAGCGGGAGATACGAGCAGTACTTC.

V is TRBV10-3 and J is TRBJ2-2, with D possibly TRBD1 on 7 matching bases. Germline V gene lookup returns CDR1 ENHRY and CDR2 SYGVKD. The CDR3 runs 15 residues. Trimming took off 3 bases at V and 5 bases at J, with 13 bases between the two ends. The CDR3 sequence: CAISDEGAGTGELFF. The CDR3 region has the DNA TGTGCCATCAGTGACGAGGGGGCGGGGACCGGGGAGCTGTTTTTT.

This CDR3 reads CATSRGRATNEKLFF. CDR3 nucleotides: TGTGCCACCAGCAGAGGGCGGGCCACTAATGAAAAACTGTTTTTT. The chain employs TRBV15 and TRBJ1-4; D call uncertain. The length of the CDR3 is 15 residues. The V gene's germline CDR1 is LNHNV and CDR2 YYDKDF (reference sequence). Trimming removed 1 base at V and 2 bases at J, with 8 bases between.

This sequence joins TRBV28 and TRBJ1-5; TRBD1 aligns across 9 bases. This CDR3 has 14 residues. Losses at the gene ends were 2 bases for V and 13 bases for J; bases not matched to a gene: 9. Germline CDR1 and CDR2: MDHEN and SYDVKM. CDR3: CASSLRTGEARQHF. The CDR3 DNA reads TGTGCCAGCAGTTTAAGGACAGGGGAGGCCCGACAGCATTTT. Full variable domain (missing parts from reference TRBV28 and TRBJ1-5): DVKVTQSSRYLVKRTGEKVFLECVQDMDHENMFWYRQDPGLGLRLIYFSYDVKMKEKGDIPEGYSVSREKKERFSLILESASTNQTSMYLCASSLRTGEARQHFGDGTRLSIL.

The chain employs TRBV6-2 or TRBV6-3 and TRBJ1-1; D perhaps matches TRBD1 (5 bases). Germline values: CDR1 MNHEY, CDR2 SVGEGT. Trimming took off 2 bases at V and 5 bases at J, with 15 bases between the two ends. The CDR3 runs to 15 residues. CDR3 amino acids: CASSYPQGSQTEAFF. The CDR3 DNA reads TGTGCCAGCAGTTACCCTCAGGGTTCGCAAACTGAAGCTTTCTTT.

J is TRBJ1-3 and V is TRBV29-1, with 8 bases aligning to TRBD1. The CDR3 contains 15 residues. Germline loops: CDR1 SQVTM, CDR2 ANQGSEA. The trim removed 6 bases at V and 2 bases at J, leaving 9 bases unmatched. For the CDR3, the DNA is TGCAGCGTAGCGACAGGGGACCCGGCTGGAAACACCATATATTTT. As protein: CSVATGDPAGNTIYF.

The CDR3 spells CASSQPETPTVQETQYF. For the CDR3, the DNA is TGCGCCAGCAGTCAACCCGAAACCCCAACAGTCCAAGAGACCCAGTACTTC. The gene calls are TRBV23-1 and TRBJ2-5; no definite D call. TRBV23-1 is placed among ORFs of uncertain function. Trimming shortened V by 2 bases and J by 1 base, and 17 bases separated the two germline ends. The CDR3 is made up of 17 amino acids.

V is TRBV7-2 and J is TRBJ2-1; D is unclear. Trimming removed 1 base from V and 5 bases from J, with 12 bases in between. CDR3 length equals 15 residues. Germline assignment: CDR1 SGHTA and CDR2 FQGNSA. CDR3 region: CASSLGGSLNNEQFF. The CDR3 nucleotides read TGTGCCAGCAGCTTAGGGGGATCCCTAAACAATGAGCAGTTCTTC. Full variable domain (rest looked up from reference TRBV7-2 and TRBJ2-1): GAGVSQSPSNKVTEKGKDVELRCDPISGHTALYWYRQSLGQGLEFLIYFQGNSAPDKSGLPSDRFSAERTGGSVSTLTIQRTQQEDSAVYLCASSLGGSLNNEQFFGPGTRLTVL.

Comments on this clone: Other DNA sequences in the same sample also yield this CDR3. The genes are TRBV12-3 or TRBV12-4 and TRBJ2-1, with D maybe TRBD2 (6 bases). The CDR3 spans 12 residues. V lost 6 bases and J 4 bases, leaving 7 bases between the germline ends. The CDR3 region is CASRGGYNEQFF. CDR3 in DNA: TGTGCCAGCAGGGGGGGTTACAATGAGCAGTTCTTC.

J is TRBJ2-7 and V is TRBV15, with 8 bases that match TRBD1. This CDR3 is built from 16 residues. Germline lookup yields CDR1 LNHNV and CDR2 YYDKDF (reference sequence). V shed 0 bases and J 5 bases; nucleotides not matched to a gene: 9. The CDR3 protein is CATSRDLGAGGNEQYF. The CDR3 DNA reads TGTGCCACCAGCAGAGATCTAGGGGCAGGGGGCAACGAGCAGTACTTC.

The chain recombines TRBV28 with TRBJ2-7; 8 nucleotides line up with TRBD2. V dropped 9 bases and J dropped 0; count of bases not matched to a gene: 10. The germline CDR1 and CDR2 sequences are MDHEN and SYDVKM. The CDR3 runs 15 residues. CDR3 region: CASLRGGQSSYEQYF. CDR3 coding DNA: TGTGCCAGTCTTCGGGGGGGACAAAGCTCCTACGAGCAGTACTTC.

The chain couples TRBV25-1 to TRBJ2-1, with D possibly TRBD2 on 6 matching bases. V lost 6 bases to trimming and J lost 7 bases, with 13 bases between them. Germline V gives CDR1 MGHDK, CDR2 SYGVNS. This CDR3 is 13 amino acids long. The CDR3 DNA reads TGTGCCAGCAGGGACCTCGGGGGTAATGAGCAGTTCTTC. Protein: CASRDLGGNEQFF.